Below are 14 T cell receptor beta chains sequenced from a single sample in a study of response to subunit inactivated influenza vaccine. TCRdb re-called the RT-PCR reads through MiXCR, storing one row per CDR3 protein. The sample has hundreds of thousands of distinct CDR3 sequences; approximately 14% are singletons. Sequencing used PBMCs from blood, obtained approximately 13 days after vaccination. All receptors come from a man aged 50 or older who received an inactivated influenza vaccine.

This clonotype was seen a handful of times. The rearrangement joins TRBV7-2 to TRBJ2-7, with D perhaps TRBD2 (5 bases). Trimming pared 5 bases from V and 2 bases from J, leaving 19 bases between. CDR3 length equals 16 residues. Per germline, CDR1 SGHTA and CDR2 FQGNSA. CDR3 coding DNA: TGTGCCAGCAGCCCAACACCCAAAGCCGGGGCCTACGAGCAGTACTTC. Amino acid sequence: CASSPTPKAGAYEQYF.

The CDR3, as DNA: TGTGCCAGCAGCTTAAGTTTCCGGGGGCGCGAAGCAGATACGCAGTATTTT. It specifies CASSLSFRGREADTQYF. The J gene is TRBJ2-3, the V gene TRBV7-2, with D possibly being TRBD1 or TRBD2 (6 bases each). From germline, CDR1 is SGHTA and CDR2 FQGNSA. The ends were cut back, 2 bases at V and 4 bases at J, with 19 bases in the middle. This CDR3 has 17 residues.

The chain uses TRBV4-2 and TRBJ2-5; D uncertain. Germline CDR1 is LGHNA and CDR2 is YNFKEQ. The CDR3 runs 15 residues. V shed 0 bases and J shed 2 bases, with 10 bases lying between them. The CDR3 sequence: CASSQDMASQETQYF. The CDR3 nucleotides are TGTGCCAGCAGCCAAGACATGGCGTCACAAGAGACCCAGTACTTC.

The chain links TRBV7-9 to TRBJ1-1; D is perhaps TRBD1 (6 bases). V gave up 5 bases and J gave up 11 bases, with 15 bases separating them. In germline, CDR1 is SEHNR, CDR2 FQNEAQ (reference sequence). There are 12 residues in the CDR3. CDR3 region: CASSRIEGGAFF. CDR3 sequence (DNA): TGTGCCAGCAGCCGCATAGAGGGGGGCGCTTTCTTT.

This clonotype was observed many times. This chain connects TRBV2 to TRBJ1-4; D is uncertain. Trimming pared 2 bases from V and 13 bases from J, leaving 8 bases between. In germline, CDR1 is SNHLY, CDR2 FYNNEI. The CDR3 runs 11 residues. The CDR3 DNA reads TGTGCCAGCAGTGAATCTTTCGGACTGTTTTTT. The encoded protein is CASSESFGLFF.

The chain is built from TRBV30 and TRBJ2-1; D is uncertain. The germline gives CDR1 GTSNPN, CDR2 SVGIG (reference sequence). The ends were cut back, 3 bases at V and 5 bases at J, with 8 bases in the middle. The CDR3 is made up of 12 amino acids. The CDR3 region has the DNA TGTGCCTGGAGGAACAGCAACAATGAGCAGTTCTTC. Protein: CAWRNSNNEQFF.

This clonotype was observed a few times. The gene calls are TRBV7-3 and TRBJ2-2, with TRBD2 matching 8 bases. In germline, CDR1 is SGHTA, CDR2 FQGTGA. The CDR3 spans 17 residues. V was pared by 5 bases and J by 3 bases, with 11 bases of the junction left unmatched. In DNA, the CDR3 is TGTGCCAGCAGCCGCCTGGCGGCTAGCGGGCACACCGGGGAGCTGTTTTTT. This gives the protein CASSRLAASGHTGELFF.

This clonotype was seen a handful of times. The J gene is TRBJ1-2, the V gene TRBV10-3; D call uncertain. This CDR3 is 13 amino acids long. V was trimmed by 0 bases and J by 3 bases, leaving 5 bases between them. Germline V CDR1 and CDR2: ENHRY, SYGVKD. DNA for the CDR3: TGTGCCATCAGTGAGTCCGCAGACTATGGCTACACCTTC. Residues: CAISESADYGYTF.

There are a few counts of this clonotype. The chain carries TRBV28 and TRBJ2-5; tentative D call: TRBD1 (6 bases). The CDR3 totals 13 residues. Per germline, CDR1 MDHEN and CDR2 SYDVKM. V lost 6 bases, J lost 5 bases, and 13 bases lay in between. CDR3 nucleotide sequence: TGTGCCAGCAGACAGGGTTTCTCGGAGACCCAGTACTTC. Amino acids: CASRQGFSETQYF.

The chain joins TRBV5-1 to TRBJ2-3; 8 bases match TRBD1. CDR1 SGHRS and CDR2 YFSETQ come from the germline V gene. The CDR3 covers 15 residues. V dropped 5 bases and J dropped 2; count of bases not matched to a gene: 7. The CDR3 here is CASSHGQGNTDTQYF. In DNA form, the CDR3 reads TGCGCCAGCAGTCACGGACAGGGAAACACAGATACGCAGTATTTT.

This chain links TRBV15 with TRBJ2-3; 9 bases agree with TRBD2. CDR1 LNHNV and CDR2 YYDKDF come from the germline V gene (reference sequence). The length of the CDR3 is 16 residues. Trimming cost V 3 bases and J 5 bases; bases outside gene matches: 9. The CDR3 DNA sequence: TGTGCCACCAGCAGGAGATTAGCGGGAGTTGTAGATACGCAGTATTTT. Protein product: CATSRRLAGVVDTQYF.

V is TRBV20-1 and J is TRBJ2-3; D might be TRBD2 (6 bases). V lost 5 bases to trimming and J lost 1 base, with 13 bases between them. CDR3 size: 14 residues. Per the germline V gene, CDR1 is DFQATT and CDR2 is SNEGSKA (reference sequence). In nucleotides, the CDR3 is TGCAGTGCTGGGGACTCGCGCGGCACAGATACGCAGTATTTT. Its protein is CSAGDSRGTDTQYF.

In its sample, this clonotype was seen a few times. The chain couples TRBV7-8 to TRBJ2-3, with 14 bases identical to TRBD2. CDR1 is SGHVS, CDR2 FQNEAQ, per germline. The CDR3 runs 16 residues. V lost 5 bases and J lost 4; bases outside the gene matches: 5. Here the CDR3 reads CASSTSTSGGADTQYF. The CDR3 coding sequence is TGTGCCAGCAGCACCTCGACTAGCGGGGGGGCAGATACGCAGTATTTT.

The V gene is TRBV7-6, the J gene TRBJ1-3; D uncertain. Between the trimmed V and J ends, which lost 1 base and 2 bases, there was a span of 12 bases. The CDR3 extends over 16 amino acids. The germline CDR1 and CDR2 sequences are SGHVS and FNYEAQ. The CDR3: CASSLVEKGTGNTIYF. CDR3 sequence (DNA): TGTGCCAGCAGCTTAGTAGAGAAGGGCACTGGAAACACCATATATTTT.